This T cell receptor beta chain comes out of a study of cytomegalovirus exposure and HLA in healthy donors. Findings and caveats of the study: Among TCR beta chains, those listed as cytomegalovirus-associated numbered around 180. Most TCR sequences showed up rarely, but some public TCRs showed up in many donors. Through in vitro validation, a few CMV-associated chains were shown to be specific for CMV antigens.

This CDR3 comprises 16 residues. Germline lookup yields CDR1 SGHRS and CDR2 YFSETQ. V lost 0 bases, J lost 7 bases, and 20 bases lay in between. TCRdb keeps only in-frame clones here, not all; method: immunoSEQ multiplex PCR. The sample lists approximately 270,000 clones, 80% to 90% occurring once. On this clone: The antigen is not known.

The origin of this receptor is a woman aged 18-29 years in good health and CMV-seronegative. The chain links TRBV5-1 to TRBJ2-7; no firm D call. The sequencing sample was made of PBMCs. The CDR3 protein is CASSLVGSSRVGEQYF. CDR3 DNA sequence: TGCGCCAGCAGCTTGGTCGGGTCAAGCCGGGTTGGGGAGCAGTACTTC.